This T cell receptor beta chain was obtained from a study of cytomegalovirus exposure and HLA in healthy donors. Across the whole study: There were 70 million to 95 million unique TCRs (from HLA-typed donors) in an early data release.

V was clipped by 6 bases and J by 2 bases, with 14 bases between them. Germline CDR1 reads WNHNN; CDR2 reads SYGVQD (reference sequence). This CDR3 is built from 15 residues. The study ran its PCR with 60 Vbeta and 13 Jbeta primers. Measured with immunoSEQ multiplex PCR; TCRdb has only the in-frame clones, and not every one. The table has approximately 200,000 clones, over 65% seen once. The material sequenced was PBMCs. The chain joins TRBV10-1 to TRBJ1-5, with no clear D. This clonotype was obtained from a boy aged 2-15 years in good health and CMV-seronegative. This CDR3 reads CASRTGRGRNQPQHF. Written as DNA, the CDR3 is TGCGCCAGCAGGACTGGGCGGGGTCGCAATCAGCCCCAGCATTTT.